What follows is one T cell receptor beta chain and its context. Its antigen is unidentified. The data were obtained in a study of cytomegalovirus exposure and HLA in healthy donors. Study results and limitations: The tendency of first-cohort TCR clusters to co-occur in the approximately 120 validation repertoires was identified by a subsequent analysis. Reportedly, cytomegalovirus status was diagnosed with high sensitivity and specificity.

The germline V gene has CDR1 SEHNR and CDR2 FQNEAQ (reference sequence). The CDR3 runs to 13 residues. V shed 2 bases and J shed 4 bases, with 6 bases lying between them. Measured with immunoSEQ multiplex PCR; TCRdb has only the in-frame clones, and not every one. The table includes around 60,000 clones, roughly nine tenths detected once. The V call is TRBV7-9, the J call TRBJ1-5; no firm D call. Sequencing used PBMCs. The origin of this receptor is a man aged 18 to 30 in good health and CMV-seronegative. CDR3 sequence reads: CASSLSGNQPQHF. The CDR3 bases are TGTGCCAGCAGCTTATCGGGGAATCAGCCCCAGCATTTT.